These 24 T cell receptor beta chains were all obtained from the same sample, sequenced in a study of cytomegalovirus exposure and HLA in healthy donors. The PCR used 60 Vbeta and 13 Jbeta primers. The data were produced by immunoSEQ multiplex PCR, yet TCRdb's version contains in-frame clones alone and is incomplete. The repertoire holds about 190,000 clones, almost 75% seen once, with around 3.3% in the top ten. The sample consisted of PBMCs. The receptors stem from a woman aged 25 to 39 in good health and CMV-seropositive.

This rearrangement joins TRBV11-3 to TRBJ2-1, with 13 bases identical to TRBD2. J was trimmed by 7 bases and V by 5 bases; bases with no gene match: 11. Germline V gene data show CDR1 as SGHNT and CDR2 as YENEEA. CDR3 length equals 17 residues. CDR3 bases: TGTGCCAGCAGCCCTCCTCGACTAGCGGGAGGTAGGAATGAGCAGTTCTTC. It specifies CASSPPRLAGGRNEQFF.

This chain joins TRBV5-1 and TRBJ1-2; tentatively, D is TRBD1 (6 bases). Deletions cut 2 bases from V and 1 base from J, with 9 bases between. The CDR3 has 14 amino acids. The V gene's germline CDR1 is SGHRS and CDR2 YFSETQ. The CDR3 nucleotides read TGCGCCAGCAGCTTCGACAGGTTTAACTATGGCTACACCTTC. Encoded protein: CASSFDRFNYGYTF. Filled out from reference TRBV5-1 and TRBJ1-2, the complete variable domain reads KAGVTQTPRYLIKTRGQQVTLSCSPISGHRSVSWYQQTPGQGLQFLFEYFSETQRNKGNFPGRFSGRQFSNSRSEMNVSTLELGDSALYLCASSFDRFNYGYTFGSGTRLTVV.

Only one count was recorded for this clone. The chain employs TRBV18 and TRBJ1-2; D is uncertain. Trimming left V 3 bases short and J 2 bases short, with 10 bases between. The germline V gene has CDR1 KGHSH and CDR2 LQKENI. The CDR3 has 14 amino acids. CDR3 nucleotides: TGTGCCAGCTCACCCGGGTCACTCAACTATGGCTACACCTTC. It encodes CASSPGSLNYGYTF. Drawing the rest from reference TRBV18 and TRBJ1-2, the complete variable domain is NAGVMQNPRHLVRRRGQEARLRCSPMKGHSHVYWYRQLPEEGLKFMVYLQKENIIDESGMPKERFSAEFPKEGPSILRIQQVVRGDSAAYFCASSPGSLNYGYTFGSGTRLTVV.

This clone was picked up one time. The rearrangement joins TRBV5-1 to TRBJ2-7; TRBD1 matches 9 bases. Germline V gene lookup returns CDR1 SGHRS and CDR2 YFSETQ. This CDR3 region has 14 residues. V trimming: 0 bases; J trimming: 3 bases; junction bases outside the gene matches: 1. The CDR3 reads CASSLGQGGYEQYF. CDR3 sequence (DNA): TGCGCCAGCAGCTTGGGACAGGGGGGCTACGAGCAGTACTTC.

This clone showed up just a few times. V usage is TRBV5-6 and J usage is TRBJ1-6; TRBD1 matches at 8 bases. This CDR3 comprises 15 residues. The J segment lost 7 bases and the V segment lost 2 bases, leaving 5 bases of the junction unmatched. Germline V gene data show CDR1 as SGHDT and CDR2 as YYEEEE. The CDR3 coding sequence is TGTGCCAGCAGCTTTATGGACAGGGCGAATTCACCCCTCCACTTT. Encoded protein: CASSFMDRANSPLHF.

The chain carries TRBV6-4 and TRBJ2-7; D perhaps matches TRBD2 (5 bases). V dropped 4 bases and J dropped 6 bases, with 7 bases sitting between them. The CDR3 sequence is 11 residues long. CDR1 is MRHNA, CDR2 SNTAGT, per germline. The CDR3 sequence: CASSAGGEQYF. CDR3 coding DNA: TGTGCCAGCAGTGCCGGAGGCGAGCAGTACTTC.

The chain is built from TRBV27 and TRBJ2-1, with D perhaps TRBD1 (5 bases). This CDR3 has 15 residues. Germline-derived CDR1 and CDR2 are MNHEY and SMNVEV (reference sequence). V lost 0 bases and J 5 bases, leaving 11 bases between the germline ends. CDR3 region: CASSLSQGKNNEQFF. The CDR3 DNA reads TGTGCCAGCAGTTTATCGCAGGGTAAGAACAATGAGCAGTTCTTC.

The rearrangement joins TRBV10-1 to TRBJ2-1; 7 bases align to TRBD1. CDR1 and CDR2 from the germline V gene are WNHNN and SYGVQD (reference sequence). This CDR3 has 14 residues. V was pared by 8 bases and J by 3 bases, with 7 bases of the junction left unmatched. CDR3 sequence: CASGDSADYNEQFF. DNA of the CDR3: TGCGCCAGCGGGGACAGCGCTGACTACAATGAGCAGTTCTTC.

This chain connects TRBV28 to TRBJ2-7; 9 bases are shared with TRBD1. This CDR3 has 14 residues. Unmatched junction bases numbered 6, after V lost 5 bases and J lost 4 bases. Germline values: CDR1 MDHEN, CDR2 SYDVKM. The CDR3: CASSAQGAFYEQYF. The DNA of the CDR3 is TGTGCCAGCAGTGCACAGGGGGCGTTTTACGAGCAGTACTTC.

On this clone itself: Other DNA sequences from this sample encode an identical CDR3 as well. J is TRBJ2-7 and V is TRBV15; D uncertain. The length of the CDR3 is 12 residues. Germline loops: CDR1 LNHNV, CDR2 YYDKDF (reference sequence). Trimming pared 5 bases from V and 1 base from J, leaving 6 bases between. Here the CDR3 reads CATSGQSYEQYF. Here the CDR3 DNA reads TGTGCCACCAGCGGGCAGTCCTACGAGCAGTACTTC.

Here the CDR3 DNA reads TGTGCCAGCTCACCACCGCGACAGGGGGCGAACGAGCAGTACTTC. This sequence encodes CASSPPRQGANEQYF. V usage is TRBV18 and J usage is TRBJ2-7; 10 bases line up with TRBD1. After removal of 0 bases from V and 5 bases from J, the junction contained 4 bases not matched to a gene. The germline gives CDR1 KGHSH, CDR2 LQKENI. The CDR3 spans 15 residues.

CDR3 sequence: CASSPLAGGPGEQYF. CDR3 in DNA: TGTGCCAGTAGTCCCCTAGCGGGAGGGCCCGGGGAGCAGTACTTC. The chain has TRBV19 and TRBJ2-7; TRBD2 agrees at 12 bases. Germline V gene data show CDR1 as LNHDA and CDR2 as SQIVND (reference sequence). The J segment lost 7 bases and the V segment lost 5 bases, leaving 9 bases of the junction unmatched. This CDR3 spans 15 amino acids.

The rearrangement joins TRBV28 to TRBJ1-2; tentative D call: TRBD1 (5 bases). In germline, CDR1 is MDHEN, CDR2 SYDVKM. With 5 bases removed from V and 2 bases from J, the gap between germline ends came to 18 bases. This CDR3 has 16 amino acids. The CDR3 nucleotides read TGTGCCAGCAGTACCCACCCGGGCAGGGTCAACTATGGCTACACCTTC. Protein sequence: CASSTHPGRVNYGYTF.

The table lists this clone with a count of one. The chain is built from TRBV7-2 and TRBJ1-2; D is ambiguous. Germline CDR1 and CDR2: SGHTA and FQGNSA. Trimming took off 3 bases at V and 3 bases at J, with 11 bases between the two ends. The CDR3 has 14 amino acids. The CDR3 bases are TGTGCCAGCAGCTTTGGCTCCGCTGACTATGGCTACACCTTC. It yields the protein CASSFGSADYGYTF.

The gene calls are TRBV5-4 and TRBJ2-3, with 12 nucleotides matching TRBD2. This CDR3 is 17 amino acids long. Germline CDR1 SGHNT, CDR2 YYREEE (reference sequence). After removal of 4 bases from V and 0 bases from J, the junction contained 6 bases not matched to a gene. This CDR3 reads CASSGRTSGISTDTQYF. The DNA of the CDR3 is TGTGCCAGCAGCGGAAGGACTAGCGGGATCAGCACAGATACGCAGTATTTT.

This clone was counted only a few times. The chain is built from TRBV5-1 and TRBJ2-7; a weak D match, TRBD1 (6 bases). CDR3 length equals 15 residues. V shed 4 bases and J shed 0 bases, with 14 bases lying between them. CDR1 SGHRS and CDR2 YFSETQ come from the germline V gene. The CDR3 here is CASSPETGISYEQYF. The CDR3 DNA is TGCGCCAGCAGCCCCGAGACAGGAATCTCCTACGAGCAGTACTTC.

This clone was seen a single time. This rearrangement joins TRBV5-4 to TRBJ1-2; D unclear. Per the germline V gene, CDR1 is SGHNT and CDR2 is YYREEE (reference sequence). This CDR3 has 14 residues. Trimming removed 1 base at V and 2 bases at J, with 9 bases between. CDR3 sequence (DNA): TGTGCCAGCAGCTTGACCGAGCTAAACTATGGCTACACCTTC. This gives the protein CASSLTELNYGYTF.

There are a few counts of this clone. The rearrangement links TRBV25-1 to TRBJ1-1; 8 bases are shared with TRBD1. Trimming took 7 bases from V and 2 from J; bases not matched to a gene: 3. Germline lookup yields CDR1 MGHDK and CDR2 SYGVNS. This CDR3 is built from 13 residues. CDR3 sequence (DNA): TGTGCCAGCAATGGACAGGGAAACACTGAAGCTTTCTTT. It yields the protein CASNGQGNTEAFF.

The chain uses TRBV7-9 and TRBJ2-3, with TRBD2 matching 13 bases. CDR1 is SEHNR, CDR2 FQNEAQ, per germline (reference sequence). The CDR3 has 15 amino acids. V shed 5 bases and J 3 bases; nucleotides not matched to a gene: 2. CDR3 in amino acids: CASSLTSGRTDTQYF. The CDR3 DNA sequence: TGTGCCAGCAGCCTGACTAGCGGGAGGACAGATACGCAGTATTTT.

The chain couples TRBV4-1 to TRBJ2-7; D is perhaps TRBD2 (6 bases). Germline values: CDR1 MGHRA, CDR2 YSYEKL. Trimming removed 0 bases from V and 2 bases from J, with 14 bases in between. The CDR3 runs 16 residues. The CDR3 region is CASSQDPGLTPYEQYF. CDR3 nucleotides: TGCGCCAGCAGCCAAGATCCCGGACTAACACCCTACGAGCAGTACTTC.

V and J are TRBV28 and TRBJ2-5; D is perhaps TRBD2 (5 bases). Trimming cost V 6 bases and J 1 base, with 12 bases left between them. Germline assignment: CDR1 MDHEN and CDR2 SYDVKM. This CDR3 comprises 14 residues. CDR3: CASSRHGSQETQYF. In DNA form, the CDR3 reads TGTGCCAGCAGCCGACATGGGAGCCAAGAGACCCAGTACTTC.

To note about this clone: A junction end diverges from the germline sequence, so it may reflect a read error. The chain joins TRBV4-1 to TRBJ1-1; D may be TRBD1 (5 bases). The V gene's germline CDR1 is MGHRA and CDR2 YSYEKL. The CDR3 is made up of 12 amino acids. The CDR3 sequence is CASSQDTGEGLF. DNA for the CDR3: TGCGCCAGCAGCCAAGATACGGGGGAAGGTCTCTTT.

This clone was detected only once. This chain connects TRBV27 to TRBJ2-6; tentatively, D is TRBD2 (6 bases). CDR3 size: 17 residues. Between the trimmed V and J ends, which lost 2 bases and 4 bases, there was a span of 15 bases. Germline-derived CDR1 and CDR2 are MNHEY and SMNVEV (reference sequence). DNA of the CDR3: TGTGCCAGCAGTTTAACGCTTACGGGAGCGGGGGCCAACGTCCTGACTTTC. This encodes CASSLTLTGAGANVLTF.

The chain recombines TRBV28 with TRBJ1-3, with TRBD1 identical over 8 bases. Trimming removed 4 bases from V and 2 bases from J; junction bases left unmatched: 7. The V gene's germline CDR1 is MDHEN and CDR2 SYDVKM. This CDR3 comprises 16 residues. CDR3 residues: CASSSHQGAAGNTIYF. The CDR3 bases are TGTGCCAGCAGTTCCCATCAGGGGGCTGCTGGAAACACCATATATTTT.